The 5 T cell receptor beta chains below all came from one sample that was sequenced in a study of OX40 agonist ivuxolimab in advanced cancers. Sequenced by immunoSEQ multiplex PCR; TCRdb stores in-frame clones only, minus some. The top ten hold 3.5% to 4% of the sample, which has about 88,000 clones, over 75% seen once. The sample consisted of CD4+ or CD8+ T cells sorted from blood, taken in a trial of the OX40 agonist ivuxolimab. Receptors originate from an adult with an advanced solid tumor such as melanoma, head and neck, liver or kidney cancer.

The rearrangement links TRBV28 to TRBJ2-7; 8 bases fit TRBD2. The CDR3 sequence is 15 residues long. Trimming cost V 7 bases and J 4 bases; bases outside gene matches: 12. The germline CDR1 and CDR2 sequences are MDHEN and SYDVKM. The CDR3 reads CASTSPAGVRYEQYF. CDR3 DNA: TGTGCCAGCACCTCGCCAGCGGGAGTCAGGTACGAGCAGTACTTC.

The chain has TRBV2 and TRBJ2-6; TRBD1 matches at 11 bases. The germline gives CDR1 SNHLY, CDR2 FYNNEI. The CDR3 length is 17 residues. V lost 6 bases to trimming and J lost 4 bases; unmatched junction nucleotides: 8. DNA for the CDR3: TGTGCCAGCAGGGGTTTAGGACAGGGGGCCGGGGCCAACGTCCTGACTTTC. It yields the protein CASRGLGQGAGANVLTF.

The chain is built from TRBV2 and TRBJ1-1; 8 bases line up with TRBD1. Per the germline V gene, CDR1 is SNHLY and CDR2 is FYNNEI. This CDR3 has 12 amino acids. V was clipped by 6 bases and J by 8 bases; unmatched bases: 5. CDR3 sequence (DNA): TGTGCCAGCAGGATAGGACAGGGCGAAGCTTTCTTT. Its translation: CASRIGQGEAFF. The full variable domain, in which reference TRBV2 and TRBJ1-1 provide the parts outside the CDR3, is EPEVTQTPSHQVTQMGQEVILRCVPISNHLYFYWYRQILGQKVEFLVSFYNNEISEKSEIFDDQFSVERPDGSNFTLKIRSTKLEDSAMYFCASRIGQGEAFFGQGTRLTVV.

The chain is built from TRBV30 and TRBJ2-2, with D perhaps matching TRBD1 (6 bases). The CDR3 is 16 amino acids. CDR1 is GTSNPN and CDR2 is SVGIG in the germline V gene (reference sequence). Trimming left V 0 bases short and J 2 bases short, with 13 bases between. This CDR3 reads CAWSVLGTHNTGELFF. CDR3 sequence (DNA): TGTGCCTGGAGTGTATTGGGGACACACAACACCGGGGAGCTGTTTTTT.

The chain links TRBV7-9 to TRBJ2-7; TRBD1 agrees at 10 bases. CDR1 SEHNR and CDR2 FQNEAQ come from the germline V gene (reference sequence). The CDR3 is 16 amino acids. Unmatched junction bases numbered 9, after V lost 3 bases and J lost 4 bases. CDR3 sequence reads: CASSLGRQGARYEQYF. In nucleotides, the CDR3 is TGTGCCAGCAGCTTGGGAAGACAGGGGGCGAGATACGAGCAGTACTTC.